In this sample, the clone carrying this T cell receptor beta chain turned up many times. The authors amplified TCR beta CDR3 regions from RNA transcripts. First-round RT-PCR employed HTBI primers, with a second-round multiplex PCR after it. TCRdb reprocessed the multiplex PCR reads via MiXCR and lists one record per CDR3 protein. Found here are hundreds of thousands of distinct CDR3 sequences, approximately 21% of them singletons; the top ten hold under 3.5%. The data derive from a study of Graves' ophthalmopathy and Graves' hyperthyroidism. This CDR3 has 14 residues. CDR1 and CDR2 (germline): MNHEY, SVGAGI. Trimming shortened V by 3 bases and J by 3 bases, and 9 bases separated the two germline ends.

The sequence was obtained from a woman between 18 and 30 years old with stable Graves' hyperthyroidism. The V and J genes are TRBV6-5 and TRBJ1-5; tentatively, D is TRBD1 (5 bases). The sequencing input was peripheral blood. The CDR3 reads CASSYGGDNQPQHF. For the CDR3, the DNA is TGTGCCAGCAGTTATGGGGGGGACAATCAGCCCCAGCATTTT.